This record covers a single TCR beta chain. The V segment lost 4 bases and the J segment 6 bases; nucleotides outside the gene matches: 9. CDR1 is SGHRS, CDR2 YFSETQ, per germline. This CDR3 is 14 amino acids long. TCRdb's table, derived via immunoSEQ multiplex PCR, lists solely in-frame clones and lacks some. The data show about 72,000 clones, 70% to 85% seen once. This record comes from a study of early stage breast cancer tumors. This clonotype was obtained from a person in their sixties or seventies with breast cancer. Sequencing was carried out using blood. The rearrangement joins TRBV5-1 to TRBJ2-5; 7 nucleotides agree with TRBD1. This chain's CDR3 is CASSRDRDPQTQYF. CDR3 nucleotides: TGCGCCAGCAGCCGAGACAGGGACCCTCAGACCCAGTACTTC.